The TCR beta chain described here comes from a study of T cell changes during pregnancy in multiple sclerosis. Only in-frame clones appear in the TCRdb table, and some are missing; sequencing was by immunoSEQ multiplex PCR. The sample contains roughly 99,000 clones, 92% of which appear only once. The ends were cut back, 5 bases at V and 6 bases at J, with 11 bases in the middle. The CDR3 consists of 13 residues. CDR1 and CDR2 (germline): SGHVS, FNYEAQ. This specimen was peripheral blood, taken after pregnancy. The receptor comes from a female donor in good health, enrolled as a control in a pregnancy study. The rearrangement joins TRBV7-6 to TRBJ1-5; D not certain. CDR3 nucleotide sequence: TGTGCCAGCAGCGATAGCGGGTTTCAGCCCCAGCATTTT. Amino acid sequence: CASSDSGFQPQHF.